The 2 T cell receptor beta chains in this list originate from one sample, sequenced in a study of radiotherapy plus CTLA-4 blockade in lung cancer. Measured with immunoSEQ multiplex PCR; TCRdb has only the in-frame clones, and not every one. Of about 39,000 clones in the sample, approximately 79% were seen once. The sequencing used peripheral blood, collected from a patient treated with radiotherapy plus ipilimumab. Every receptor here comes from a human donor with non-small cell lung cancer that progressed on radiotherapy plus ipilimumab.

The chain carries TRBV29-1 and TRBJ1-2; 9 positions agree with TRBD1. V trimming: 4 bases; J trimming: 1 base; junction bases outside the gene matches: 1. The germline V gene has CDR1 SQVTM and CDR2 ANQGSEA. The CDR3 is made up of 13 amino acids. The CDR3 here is CSVGTGVNYGYTF. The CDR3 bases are TGCAGCGTTGGGACAGGGGTTAACTATGGCTACACCTTC.

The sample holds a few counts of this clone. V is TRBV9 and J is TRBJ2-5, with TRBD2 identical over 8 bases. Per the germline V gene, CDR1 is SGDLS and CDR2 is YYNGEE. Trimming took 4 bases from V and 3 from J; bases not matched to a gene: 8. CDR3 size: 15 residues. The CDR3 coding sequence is TGTGCCAGCAGCCTCCAAGCGGGGGCCAAAGAGACCCAGTACTTC. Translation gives CASSLQAGAKETQYF.